Listed here are 20 T cell receptor beta chains from one sample, sequenced in a study of PD-1 blockade in classical Hodgkin lymphoma (dated by TCRdb to 2020 to 2021). This specimen's time point label, per the study, means: cycle 2 day 1 (C2D1) of nivolumab. Relapse after autologous stem cell transplantation had occurred in all trial patients, and cohorts A, B and C were distinguished by prior brentuximab vedotin exposure. The library came from the immunoSEQ multiplex PCR assay. TCRdb provides this immuneACCESS table in a form limited to in-frame rearrangements. Some clones are lacking; in checked studies, under half of them reflect an unresolved V gene, and why the rest are absent is not known. The sample profile shows around 22,000 clones; about four fifths of them were found once. The top ten clonotypes cover under 20% of the sample. Material: peripheral blood mononuclear cells (PBMCs), obtained before the second cycle of nivolumab. Receptors were obtained from a human donor with classical Hodgkin lymphoma.

This clone turned up a few times. This chain links TRBV25-1 with TRBJ1-5; 12 positions agree with TRBD1. Germline V gene lookup returns CDR1 MGHDK and CDR2 SYGVNS. V lost 8 bases to trimming and J lost 7 bases; unmatched junction nucleotides: 6. The CDR3 has 14 amino acids. CDR3 protein: CASGTGGSGQPQHF. CDR3 bases: TGTGCCAGCGGGACAGGGGGCTCGGGACAGCCCCAGCATTTT.

The V gene is TRBV7-9, the J gene TRBJ2-2; D is unresolved. Between the trimmed V and J ends, which lost 2 bases and 8 bases, there was a span of 12 bases. Germline CDR1 SEHNR, CDR2 FQNEAQ (reference sequence). The CDR3 length is 14 residues. CDR3: CASSLSVPLGELFF. CDR3 coding DNA: TGTGCCAGCAGCTTATCTGTCCCACTTGGGGAGCTGTTTTTT.

J is TRBJ1-1 and V is TRBV21-1. TRBV21-1 is a pseudogene locus. The CDR3 contains 19 residues. This chain's CDR3 is CASGNRGEFFRQWNTEAFF. The CDR3 coding sequence is TGTGCCAGCGGAAACCGAGGAGAGTTCTTTAGGCAGTGGAACACTGAAGCTTTCTTT.

The chain is built from TRBV5-1 and TRBJ1-2; TRBD1 is a possible D gene (6 bases). Trimming stripped 0 bases from V and 5 bases from J, with 14 bases between. This CDR3 contains 15 residues. The germline gives CDR1 SGHRS, CDR2 YFSETQ. The CDR3 region is CASSLDPGARYGYTF. CDR3 bases: TGCGCCAGCAGCTTGGATCCGGGGGCCCGATATGGCTACACCTTC.

The chain couples TRBV11-1 to TRBJ2-5, with 7 positions matching TRBD1. The CDR3 totals 15 residues. The germline CDR1 and CDR2 sequences are SGHAT and FQDESV (reference sequence). With 5 bases clipped from V and 4 bases from J, the junction kept 10 bases outside the gene matches. This chain's CDR3 is CASSQNTGVRETQYF. CDR3 nucleotides: TGTGCCAGCAGCCAAAACACAGGGGTCCGAGAGACCCAGTACTTC.

This chain uses TRBV4-2 with TRBJ2-7; 10 bases match TRBD2. Germline CDR1 and CDR2: LGHNA and YNFKEQ. Trimming cost V 4 bases and J 4 bases; bases outside gene matches: 4. The CDR3 has 14 amino acids. The CDR3 sequence is CASSPSGRGYEQYF. In DNA, the CDR3 is TGTGCCAGCAGCCCGAGCGGGAGGGGTTACGAGCAGTACTTC.

The chain uses TRBV6-1 and TRBJ1-3; 7 bases fit TRBD1. This CDR3 region has 16 residues. With V trimmed by 2 bases and J by 1 base, 5 bases remained unmatched. Germline CDR1 is MNHNS and CDR2 is SASEGT. This CDR3 is CASSEPTGPSGNTIYF. The CDR3 DNA is TGTGCCAGCAGTGAACCGACAGGGCCTTCTGGAAACACCATATATTTT.

The rearrangement uses TRBV7-9 and TRBJ1-5; 7 bases fit TRBD1. V shed 5 bases, J shed 2 bases, and the junction held 3 bases outside the gene matches. This CDR3 has 14 amino acids. Germline V CDR1 and CDR2: SEHNR, FQNEAQ (reference sequence). The CDR3 protein is CASSAGQGNQPQHF. CDR3 nucleotide sequence: TGTGCCAGCAGCGCCGGACAGGGCAATCAGCCCCAGCATTTT.

The chain carries TRBV19 and TRBJ1-5, with a tentative D call TRBD1 (5 bases). Germline CDR1 and CDR2: LNHDA and SQIVND (reference sequence). This CDR3 is built from 17 residues. The V end was cut by 5 bases, the J end by 5 bases, with 22 bases between. CDR3 in amino acids: CASSVRVPGRGDQPQHF. CDR3 DNA sequence: TGTGCCAGTAGTGTGAGAGTACCGGGGCGAGGTGATCAGCCCCAGCATTTT.

This chain uses TRBV6-5 with TRBJ1-1; no clear D. CDR1 is MNHEY and CDR2 is SVGAGI in the germline V gene. V was trimmed by 2 bases and J by 3 bases, leaving 7 bases between them. The CDR3 loop spans 13 amino acids. CDR3 residues: CASSYIGHTEAFF. The DNA for the CDR3 is TGTGCCAGCAGTTACATTGGGCACACTGAAGCTTTCTTT.

The rearrangement links TRBV6-1 to TRBJ1-1, with 10 bases lining up with TRBD1. CDR1 is MNHNS and CDR2 is SASEGT in the germline V gene. After removal of 5 bases from V and 11 bases from J, the junction contained 11 bases not matched to a gene. This CDR3 is 14 amino acids long. The CDR3 reads CASSSSWGTGDAFF. DNA of the CDR3: TGTGCCAGCAGTTCTTCCTGGGGGACAGGGGACGCTTTCTTT.

The V and J genes are TRBV5-4 and TRBJ2-2; TRBD1 or TRBD2 may be the D gene (6 bases each). CDR1 and CDR2 (germline): SGHNT, YYREEE (reference sequence). V was shortened by 4 bases and J by 3 bases, with 19 bases between the two germline ends. This CDR3 contains 17 residues. This CDR3 is CASSPSGGGYHTGELFF. The CDR3 DNA sequence: TGTGCCAGCAGCCCCTCAGGAGGGGGTTACCACACCGGGGAGCTGTTTTTT.

The V and J genes are TRBV6-5 and TRBJ2-7, with D unclear. CDR3 length: 14 amino acids. V dropped 7 bases and J dropped 3 bases, with 16 bases sitting between them. CDR1 and CDR2 from the germline V gene are MNHEY and SVGAGI. As DNA, the CDR3 is TGTGCCAGCACCATGAGGACGGATTACTACGAGCAGTACGTC. It translates to CASTMRTDYYEQYV.

This clone was recorded once. This chain joins TRBV5-1 and TRBJ2-5; D is possibly TRBD1 (5 bases). V dropped 0 bases and J dropped 1 base, with 10 bases sitting between them. Germline V CDR1 and CDR2: SGHRS, YFSETQ. The CDR3 loop spans 15 amino acids. CDR3 nucleotides: TGCGCCAGCAGCTTGGTTGGGGCGCTCCAAGAGACCCAGTACTTC. Its translation is CASSLVGALQETQYF.

This clone appeared once. The gene calls are TRBV11-1 and TRBJ2-7; D ambiguous. This CDR3 has 14 amino acids. Trimming stripped 0 bases from V and 3 bases from J, with 9 bases between. CDR1 SGHAT and CDR2 FQDESV come from the germline V gene (reference sequence). This CDR3 is CASSLARISYEQYV. In DNA, the CDR3 is TGTGCCAGCAGCTTAGCCCGCATCAGCTACGAGCAGTACGTC.

V is TRBV9 and J is TRBJ1-2; TRBD1 matches at 7 bases. With V trimmed by 4 bases and J by 2 bases, 8 bases remained unmatched. From germline, CDR1 is SGDLS and CDR2 YYNGEE. This CDR3 is 15 amino acids long. The CDR3 reads CASSQGGSGNYGYTF. The CDR3 coding sequence is TGTGCCAGCAGCCAGGGGGGGTCCGGAAACTATGGCTACACCTTC.

This rearrangement joins TRBV15 to TRBJ1-2; 8 bases fit TRBD1. This CDR3 region has 13 residues. Germline CDR1 and CDR2: LNHNV and YYDKDF (reference sequence). V lost 3 bases, J lost 7 bases, and 4 bases stayed unmatched. This chain's CDR3 is CATSSNRGGGYTF. CDR3 in DNA: TGTGCCACCAGCAGTAACAGGGGGGGTGGCTACACCTTC.

V usage is TRBV5-6 and J usage is TRBJ1-1; no reliable D call. The V end lost 1 base, the J end lost 0 bases, and 4 bases lay between the germline ends. Germline V gene sequence: CDR1 SGHDT, CDR2 YYEEEE. This CDR3 comprises 13 residues. The CDR3 DNA is TGTGCCAGCAGCTTGTTAATGAACACTGAAGCTTTCTTT. Its protein is CASSLLMNTEAFF.

The gene calls are TRBV4-1 and TRBJ2-7; 8 nucleotides line up with TRBD2. CDR3 size: 15 residues. CDR1 MGHRA and CDR2 YSYEKL come from the germline V gene. J lost 3 bases, V lost 1 base, and 5 bases had no gene match. As DNA, the CDR3 is TGCGCCAGCAGCCAAGCCAGGGCGGGAGGCTACGAGCAGTACTTC. It codes for CASSQARAGGYEQYF.

This clone was seen a handful of times. V gene TRBV15 combines with J gene TRBJ2-1; the D gene is possibly TRBD2 (6 bases). Germline CDR1 LNHNV, CDR2 YYDKDF (reference sequence). CDR3 length equals 15 residues. V was clipped by 1 base and J by 4 bases, with 11 bases between them. The CDR3, as DNA: TGTGCCACCAGCAGAGTTGGGCTAGCGTACAATGAGCAGTTCTTC. Translation gives CATSRVGLAYNEQFF.